The 3 T cell receptor beta chains in this list originate from one sample, sequenced in a study of blood T cell repertoires in COVID-19. Here immunoSEQ multiplex PCR was the method, and the copy in TCRdb shows in-frame clones only, minus some. The table includes 200,000 or so clones, roughly 90% detected once. What was sequenced was PBMCs or T cells enriched from blood (not recorded which). All receptors derive from a young woman who had recovered from COVID-19.

This clone was seen just once. The gene calls are TRBV20-1 and TRBJ1-2; D is unresolved. The CDR3 runs 13 residues. Between the trimmed V and J ends, which lost 6 bases and 7 bases, there was a span of 18 bases. CDR1 is DFQATT and CDR2 is SNEGSKA in the germline V gene (reference sequence). The chain's CDR3 is CSASETGSPGYTF. The CDR3 DNA follows: TGCAGTGCCAGTGAGACGGGGAGTCCTGGCTACACCTTC.

V and J are TRBV20-1 and TRBJ2-5; D uncertain. Germline V CDR1 and CDR2: DFQATT, SNEGSKA (reference sequence). This CDR3 is 11 amino acids long. The ends were cut back, 1 base at V and 4 bases at J, with 4 bases in the middle. CDR3 nucleotide sequence: TGCAGTGCTAGAGGAGGAGAGACCCAGTACTTC. Residues: CSARGGETQYF.

The chain joins TRBV28 to TRBJ1-1; D ambiguous. There are 14 residues in the CDR3. V lost 9 bases and J 4 bases, leaving 18 bases between the germline ends. Germline loops: CDR1 MDHEN, CDR2 SYDVKM. The CDR3: CASNRIGLITEAFF. Written as DNA, the CDR3 is TGTGCCAGTAACAGAATCGGACTCATCACTGAAGCTTTCTTT.